This passage covers 14 T cell receptor beta chains from one sample sequenced in a study of metastatic and nonmetastatic thyroid tumors. TCRdb re-processed the PCR reads through MiXCR. The sample has about 20,000 clones; more than 15% are singletons. Every patient underwent thyroid surgery untreated. Sequencing input: tumor tissue. These receptors were taken from a female donor with papillary thyroid cancer or a benign thyroid nodule (not recorded which). Some clones in this sample may be carry-over from other donors' samples.

At least ten counts were recorded for this clone. The chain joins TRBV10-3 to TRBJ2-1; D call uncertain. V was shortened by 5 bases and J by 5 bases, with 4 bases between the two germline ends. This CDR3 contains 11 residues. CDR1 is ENHRY, CDR2 SYGVKD, per germline. The CDR3 spells CAISPNNEQFF. In DNA form, the CDR3 reads TGTGCCATCAGTCCGAACAATGAGCAGTTCTTC.

In this sample, this clone turned up many times. This sequence may be a read error, since a much larger clone differs from it by one base. The chain couples TRBV16 to TRBJ1-1; no firm D call. V was shortened by 4 bases and J by 3 bases, with 15 bases between the two germline ends. The CDR3 length is 15 residues. The germline V gene has CDR1 KGHSY and CDR2 FQNENV. CDR3 nucleotide sequence: TGTGCCAGCAGCCCCTTCCCATTTTCGGACACTGAAGCTTTCTTT. Protein: CASSPFPFSDTEAFF.

At least ten counts were recorded for this clone. The V and J genes are TRBV2 and TRBJ1-2, with D tentatively TRBD1 (6 bases). The CDR3 loop spans 17 amino acids. Germline-derived CDR1 and CDR2 are SNHLY and FYNNEI. V gave up 1 base and J gave up 4 bases, with 19 bases separating them. The CDR3 coding sequence is TGTGCCAGCAGTGAAGTGCGTGTAACAGGGAGATTCTATGGCTACACCTTC. This encodes CASSEVRVTGRFYGYTF.

Comments on this clone: Other DNA sequences in the sample encode the same CDR3. The V and J genes are TRBV6-4 and TRBJ2-5; 9 bases align to TRBD2. Trimming took 9 bases from V and 5 from J; bases not matched to a gene: 4. Germline V gene lookup returns CDR1 MRHNA and CDR2 SNTAGT. The CDR3 length is 12 residues. DNA for the CDR3: TGTGCCAGTAGGGGACTAGCTGAGACCCAGTACTTC. It is translated as CASRGLAETQYF.

This clone was seen repeatedly, ten times or more. The rearrangement joins TRBV5-6 to TRBJ1-1; unclear D gene. Germline V gene lookup returns CDR1 SGHDT and CDR2 YYEEEE. Trimming removed 0 bases from V and 3 bases from J, with 15 bases in between. The CDR3 consists of 16 residues. CDR3 sequence reads: CASSLVGSPWDTEAFF. For the CDR3, the DNA is TGTGCCAGCAGCTTGGTTGGGTCCCCCTGGGACACTGAAGCTTTCTTT.

A remark on this clone: This clone may be a read error of a much larger clone one base away. The rearrangement joins TRBV9 to TRBJ2-3, with unresolved D. Deletions cut 0 bases from V and 8 bases from J, with 7 bases between. Germline V gives CDR1 SGDLS, CDR2 YYNGEE. The CDR3 runs 12 residues. CDR3 DNA: TGTGCCAGCAGCGTAGATAAGGGTACGCAGTATTTT. Amino acids: CASSVDKGTQYF.

By sample share, this clone is medium-sized. This chain uses TRBV6-1 with TRBJ1-5, with a possible D match to TRBD1 (6 bases). The germline V gene encodes CDR1 MNHNS and CDR2 SASEGT. CDR3 size: 15 residues. Between the trimmed V and J ends, which lost 5 bases and 0 bases, there was a span of 11 bases. This CDR3 reads CASSKGDTSNQPQHF. The CDR3 nucleotides read TGTGCCAGCAGTAAAGGGGACACTAGCAATCAGCCCCAGCATTTT.

This clone was seen ten or more times. This sample includes further DNA sequences coding for the same CDR3. The V gene is TRBV20-1, the J gene TRBJ1-5; 12 bases are a match to TRBD1. Per germline, CDR1 DFQATT and CDR2 SNEGSKA (reference sequence). After removal of 6 bases from V and 4 bases from J, the junction contained 7 bases not matched to a gene. The CDR3 extends over 15 amino acids. CDR3: CSATGTGGGNQPQHF. The DNA for the CDR3 is TGCAGTGCCACCGGGACAGGGGGCGGAAATCAGCCCCAGCATTTT.

This clone was detected many times. V is TRBV19 and J is TRBJ2-3; D unresolved. The CDR3 runs to 14 residues. Trimming removed 0 bases at V and 6 bases at J, with 10 bases between. The V gene's germline CDR1 is LNHDA and CDR2 SQIVND (reference sequence). The DNA of the CDR3 is TGTGCCAGTAGTATAGAGACGACGAGGGATACGCAGTATTTT. Residues: CASSIETTRDTQYF.

This clone showed up many times. Here the CDR3 reads CATSDRQGRETQYF. The DNA of the CDR3 is TGTGCCACCAGTGATCGACAGGGAAGAGAGACCCAGTACTTC. The chain couples TRBV24-1 to TRBJ2-5; TRBD1 aligns across 7 bases. Trimming cost V 3 bases and J 4 bases; bases outside gene matches: 4. The CDR3 is 14 amino acids. The germline V gene encodes CDR1 KGHDR and CDR2 SFDVKD.

This clone was observed a single time. V usage is TRBV5-4 and J usage is TRBJ2-7, with D maybe TRBD1 (6 bases). The ends were cut back, 4 bases at V and 4 bases at J, with 21 bases in the middle. The CDR3 runs 16 residues. Looked up from germline, CDR1 is SGHNT and CDR2 is YYREEE (reference sequence). The chain's CDR3 is CASSIAVEQGPYEQYF. For the CDR3, the DNA is TGTGCCAGCAGCATTGCCGTGGAACAGGGACCGTACGAGCAGTACTTC.

This rearrangement joins TRBV18 to TRBJ2-3; D possibly corresponds to TRBD1 (6 bases). Germline V gives CDR1 KGHSH, CDR2 LQKENI. The V gene lost 4 bases and the J gene lost 4 bases, with 9 bases spanning the gap. CDR3 length: 13 amino acids. Here the CDR3 DNA reads TGTGCCAGCTCACTCCGGACAGCAGATACGCAGTATTTT. As protein: CASSLRTADTQYF.

In this sample, this clone turned up a few times. The chain joins TRBV27 to TRBJ2-7; D gene uncertain. This CDR3 has 13 amino acids. Between the trimmed V and J ends, which lost 4 bases and 6 bases, there was a span of 13 bases. The germline gives CDR1 MNHEY, CDR2 SMNVEV (reference sequence). In nucleotides, the CDR3 is TGTGCCAGCAGTTCAGGACCTACGCCCGAGCAGTACTTC. This encodes CASSSGPTPEQYF.

By sample share, this clone is medium-sized. The chain carries TRBV6-1 and TRBJ1-6, with D maybe TRBD1 (5 bases). The CDR3 is 15 residues long. In germline, CDR1 is MNHNS, CDR2 SASEGT. V was cut by 8 bases and J by 3 bases, with 14 bases left in between. CDR3 in DNA: TGTGCCAGCGGGGGAGTCCCGTTCTATAATTCACCCCTCCACTTT. Amino acid sequence: CASGGVPFYNSPLHF.